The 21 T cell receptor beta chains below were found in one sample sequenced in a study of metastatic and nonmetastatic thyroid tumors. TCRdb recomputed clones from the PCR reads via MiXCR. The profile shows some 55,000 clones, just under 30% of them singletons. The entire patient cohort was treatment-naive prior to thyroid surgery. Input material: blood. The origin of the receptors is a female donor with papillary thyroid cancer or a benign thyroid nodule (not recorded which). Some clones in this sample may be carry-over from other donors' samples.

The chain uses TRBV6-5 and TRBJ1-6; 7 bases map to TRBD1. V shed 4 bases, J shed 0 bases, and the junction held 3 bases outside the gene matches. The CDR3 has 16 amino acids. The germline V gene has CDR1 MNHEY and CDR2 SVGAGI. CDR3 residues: CASSSDRSSYNSPLHF. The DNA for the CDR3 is TGTGCCAGCAGTTCGGACAGGAGCTCCTATAATTCACCCCTCCACTTT.

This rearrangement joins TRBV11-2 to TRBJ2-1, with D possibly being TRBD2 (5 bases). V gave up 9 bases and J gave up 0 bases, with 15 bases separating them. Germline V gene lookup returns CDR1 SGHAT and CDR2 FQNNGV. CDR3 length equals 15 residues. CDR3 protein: CASLAGESSYNEQFF. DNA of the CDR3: TGTGCCAGTCTCGCCGGGGAGAGCTCCTACAATGAGCAGTTCTTC. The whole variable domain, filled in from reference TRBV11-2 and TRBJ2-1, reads EAGVAQSPRYKIIEKRQSVAFWCNPISGHATLYWYQQILGQGPKLLIQFQNNGVVDDSQLPKDRFSAERLKGVDSTLKIQPAKLEDSAVYLCASLAGESSYNEQFFGPGTRLTVL.

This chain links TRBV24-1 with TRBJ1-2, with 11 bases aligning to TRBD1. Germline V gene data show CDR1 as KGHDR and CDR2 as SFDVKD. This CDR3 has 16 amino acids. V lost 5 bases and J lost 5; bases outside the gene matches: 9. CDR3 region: CATSATGTGGGYGYTF. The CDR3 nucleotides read TGTGCCACCAGTGCCACGGGGACAGGGGGTGGGTATGGCTACACCTTC.

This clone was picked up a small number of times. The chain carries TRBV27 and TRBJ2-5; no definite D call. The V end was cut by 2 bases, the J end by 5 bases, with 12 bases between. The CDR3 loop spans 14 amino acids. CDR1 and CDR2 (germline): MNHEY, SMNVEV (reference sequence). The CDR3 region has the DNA TGTGCCAGCAGTTTAATTGGAGATGGCGAGACCCAGTACTTC. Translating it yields CASSLIGDGETQYF.

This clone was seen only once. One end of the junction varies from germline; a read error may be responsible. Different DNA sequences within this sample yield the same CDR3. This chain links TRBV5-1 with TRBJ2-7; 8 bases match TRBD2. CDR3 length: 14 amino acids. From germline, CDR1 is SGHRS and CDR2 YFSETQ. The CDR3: CASSLGLDSYEQYF. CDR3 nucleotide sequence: TGTGCCAGCAGCTTGGGACTAGACTCTTACGAGCAGTACTTC.

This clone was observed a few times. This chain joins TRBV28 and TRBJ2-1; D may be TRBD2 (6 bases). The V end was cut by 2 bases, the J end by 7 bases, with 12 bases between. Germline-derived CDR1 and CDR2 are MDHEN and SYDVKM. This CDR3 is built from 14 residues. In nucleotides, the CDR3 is TGTGCCAGCAGTTTAGGGGGACGGGGGAATGAGCAGTTCTTC. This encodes CASSLGGRGNEQFF.

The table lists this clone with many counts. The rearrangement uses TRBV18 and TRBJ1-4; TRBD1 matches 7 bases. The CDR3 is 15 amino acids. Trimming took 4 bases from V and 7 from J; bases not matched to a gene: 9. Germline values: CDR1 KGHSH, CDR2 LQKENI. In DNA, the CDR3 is TGTGCCAGCTCACTCTCAGGGGGGGCAAGTGAAAAACTGTTTTTT. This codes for CASSLSGGASEKLFF.

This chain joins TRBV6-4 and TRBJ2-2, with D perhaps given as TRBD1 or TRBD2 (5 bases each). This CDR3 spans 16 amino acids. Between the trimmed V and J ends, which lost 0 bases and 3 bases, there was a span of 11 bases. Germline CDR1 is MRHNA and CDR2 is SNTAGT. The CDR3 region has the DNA TGTGCCAGCAGTGACTCCCGGGACGGATACACCGGGGAGCTGTTTTTT. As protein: CASSDSRDGYTGELFF.

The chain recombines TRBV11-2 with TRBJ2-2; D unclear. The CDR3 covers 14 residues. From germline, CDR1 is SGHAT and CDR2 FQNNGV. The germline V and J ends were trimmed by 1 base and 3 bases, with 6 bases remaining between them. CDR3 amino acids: CASSLVGDTGELFF. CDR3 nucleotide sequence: TGTGCCAGCAGCTTAGTCGGCGACACCGGGGAGCTGTTTTTT.

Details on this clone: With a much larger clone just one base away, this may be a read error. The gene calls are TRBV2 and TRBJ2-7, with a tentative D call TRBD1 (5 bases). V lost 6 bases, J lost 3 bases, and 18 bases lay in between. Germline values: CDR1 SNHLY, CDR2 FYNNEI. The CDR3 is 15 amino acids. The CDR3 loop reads CASSAKGLPLYEQYF. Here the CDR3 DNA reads TGTGCCAGCAGCGCAAAGGGGCTCCCTCTCTACGAGCAGTACTTC.

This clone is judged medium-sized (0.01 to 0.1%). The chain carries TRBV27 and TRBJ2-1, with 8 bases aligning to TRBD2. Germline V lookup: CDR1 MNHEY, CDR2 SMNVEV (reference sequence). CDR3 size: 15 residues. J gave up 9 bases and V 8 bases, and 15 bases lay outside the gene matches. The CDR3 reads CASGPGTGGIGEQFF. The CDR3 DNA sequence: TGTGCCAGCGGCCCGGGTACGGGAGGGATCGGTGAGCAGTTCTTC.

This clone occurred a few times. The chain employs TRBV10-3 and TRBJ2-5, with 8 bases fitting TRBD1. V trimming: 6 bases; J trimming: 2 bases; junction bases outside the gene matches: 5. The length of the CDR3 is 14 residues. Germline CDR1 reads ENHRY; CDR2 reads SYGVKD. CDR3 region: CAIRGTGSQETQYF. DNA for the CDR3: TGTGCCATCAGGGGGACAGGTTCACAAGAGACCCAGTACTTC.

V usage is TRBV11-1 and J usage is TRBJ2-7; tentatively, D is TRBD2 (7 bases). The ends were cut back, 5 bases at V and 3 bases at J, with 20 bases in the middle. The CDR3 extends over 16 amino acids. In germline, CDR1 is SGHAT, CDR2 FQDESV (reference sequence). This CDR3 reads CASSPSRGGDVYEQYF. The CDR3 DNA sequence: TGTGCCAGCAGCCCATCACGCGGGGGCGACGTCTACGAGCAGTACTTC. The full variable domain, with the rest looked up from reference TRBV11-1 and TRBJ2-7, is EAEVAQSPRYKITEKSQAVAFWCDPISGHATLYWYRQILGQGPELLVQFQDESVVDDSQLPKDRFSAERLKGVDSTLKIQPAELGDSAMYLCASSPSRGGDVYEQYFGPGTRLTVT.

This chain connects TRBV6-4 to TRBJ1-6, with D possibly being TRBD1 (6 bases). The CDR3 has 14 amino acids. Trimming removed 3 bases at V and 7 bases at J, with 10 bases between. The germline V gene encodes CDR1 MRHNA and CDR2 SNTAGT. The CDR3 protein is CASSEGGGNSPLHF. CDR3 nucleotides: TGTGCCAGCAGTGAAGGAGGGGGAAATTCACCCCTCCACTTT.

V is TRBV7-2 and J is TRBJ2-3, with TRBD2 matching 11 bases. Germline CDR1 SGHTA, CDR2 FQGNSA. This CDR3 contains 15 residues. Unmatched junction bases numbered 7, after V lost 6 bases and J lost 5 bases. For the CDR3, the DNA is TGTGCCAGCAGTCGTAGCGGGAGGGCCGAAGATACGCAGTATTTT. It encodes CASSRSGRAEDTQYF. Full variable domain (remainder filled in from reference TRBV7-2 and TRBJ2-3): GAGVSQSPSNKVTEKGKDVELRCDPISGHTALYWYRQSLGQGLEFLIYFQGNSAPDKSGLPSDRFSAERTGGSVSTLTIQRTQQEDSAVYLCASSRSGRAEDTQYFGPGTRLTVL.

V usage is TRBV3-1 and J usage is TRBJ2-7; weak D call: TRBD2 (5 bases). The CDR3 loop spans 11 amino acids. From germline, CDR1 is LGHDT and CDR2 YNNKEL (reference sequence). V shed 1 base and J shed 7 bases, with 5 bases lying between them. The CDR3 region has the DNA TGTGCCAGCAGCCAAGGCGGGGAGCAGTACTTC. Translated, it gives CASSQGGEQYF.

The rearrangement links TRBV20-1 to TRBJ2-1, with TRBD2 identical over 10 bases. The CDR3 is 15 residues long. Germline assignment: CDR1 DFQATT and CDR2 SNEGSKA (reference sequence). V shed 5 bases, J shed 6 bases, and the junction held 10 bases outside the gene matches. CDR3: CSASTLGTSANEQFF. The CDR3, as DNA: TGCAGTGCTTCCACCTTGGGGACTAGCGCCAATGAGCAGTTCTTC.

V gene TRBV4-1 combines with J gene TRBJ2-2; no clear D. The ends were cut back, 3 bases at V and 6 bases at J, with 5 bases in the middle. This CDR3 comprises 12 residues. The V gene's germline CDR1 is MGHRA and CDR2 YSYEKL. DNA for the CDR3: TGCGCCAGCAGCCACTACTCCGGGGAGCTGTTTTTT. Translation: CASSHYSGELFF.

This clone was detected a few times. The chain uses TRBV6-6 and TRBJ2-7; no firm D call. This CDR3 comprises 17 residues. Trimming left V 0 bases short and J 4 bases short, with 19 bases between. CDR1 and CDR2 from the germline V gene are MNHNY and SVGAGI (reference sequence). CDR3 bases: TGTGCCAGCAGTTACTCGGGGAATCTGATCCAGAAATACGAGCAGTACTTC. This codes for CASSYSGNLIQKYEQYF.

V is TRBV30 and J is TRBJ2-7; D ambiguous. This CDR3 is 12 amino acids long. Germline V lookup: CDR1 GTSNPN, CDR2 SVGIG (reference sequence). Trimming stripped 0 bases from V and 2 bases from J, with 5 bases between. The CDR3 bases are TGTGCCTGGAGTGTCCCACCCTACGAGCAGTACTTC. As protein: CAWSVPPYEQYF.

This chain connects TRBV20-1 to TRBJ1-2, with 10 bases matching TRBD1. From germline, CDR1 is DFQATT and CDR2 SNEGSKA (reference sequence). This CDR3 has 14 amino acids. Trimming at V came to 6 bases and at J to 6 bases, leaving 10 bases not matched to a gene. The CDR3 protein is CSAYRQGALNGYTF. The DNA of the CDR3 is TGCAGTGCCTACCGACAGGGGGCCTTAAATGGCTACACCTTC.